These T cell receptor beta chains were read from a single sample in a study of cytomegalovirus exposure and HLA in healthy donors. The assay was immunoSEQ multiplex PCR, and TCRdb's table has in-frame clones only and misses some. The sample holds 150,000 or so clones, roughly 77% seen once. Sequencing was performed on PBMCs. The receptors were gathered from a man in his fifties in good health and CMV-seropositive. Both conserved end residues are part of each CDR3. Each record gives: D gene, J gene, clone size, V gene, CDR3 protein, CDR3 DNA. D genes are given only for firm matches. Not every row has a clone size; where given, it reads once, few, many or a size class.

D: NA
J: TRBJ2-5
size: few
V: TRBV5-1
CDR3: CASSRDIQETQYF
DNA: TGCGCCAGCAGCAGGGACATCCAAGAGACCCAGTACTTC

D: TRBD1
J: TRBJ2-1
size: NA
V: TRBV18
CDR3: CASSETGVNNEQFF
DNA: TGTGCCAGCTCGGAGACAGGGGTGAACAATGAGCAGTTCTTC

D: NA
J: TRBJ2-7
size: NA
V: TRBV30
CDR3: CAWSVSRIGEQYF
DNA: TGTGCCTGGAGTGTAAGCCGGATCGGGGAGCAGTACTTC

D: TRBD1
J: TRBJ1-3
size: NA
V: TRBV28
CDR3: CASSGQPGQGASSGNTIYF
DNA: TGTGCCAGCAGTGGACAACCGGGACAGGGGGCTTCCTCTGGAAACACCATATATTTT

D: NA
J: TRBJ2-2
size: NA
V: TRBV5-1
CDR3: CASSPTGNTGELFF
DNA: TGCGCCAGCAGCCCCACAGGGAACACCGGGGAGCTGTTTTTT

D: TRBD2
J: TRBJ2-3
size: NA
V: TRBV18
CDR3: CASSPYGGAGTDTQYF
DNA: TGTGCCAGCTCACCTTACGGGGGGGCCGGGACAGATACGCAGTATTTT

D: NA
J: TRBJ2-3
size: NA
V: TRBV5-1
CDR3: CASSLGLWHTDTQYF
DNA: TGCGCCAGCAGTTTGGGACTGTGGCACACAGATACGCAGTATTTT

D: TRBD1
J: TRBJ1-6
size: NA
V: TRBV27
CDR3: CASTTQGAYNSPLHF
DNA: TGTGCCAGCACTACTCAGGGGGCCTATAATTCACCCCTCCACTTT

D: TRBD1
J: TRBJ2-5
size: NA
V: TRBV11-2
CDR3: CASSLAPPGQGTAQETQYF
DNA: TGTGCCAGCAGCTTGGCCCCGCCGGGACAGGGTACCGCGCAAGAGACCCAGTACTTC

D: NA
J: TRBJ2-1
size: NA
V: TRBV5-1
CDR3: CASSLATGSTSYNEQFF
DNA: TGCGCCAGCAGCTTGGCCACGGGGAGCACTTCCTACAATGAGCAGTTCTTC

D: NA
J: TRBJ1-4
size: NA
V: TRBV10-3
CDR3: CAISAGQGGVEKLFF
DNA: TGTGCCATCAGTGCAGGGCAGGGCGGAGTGGAAAAACTGTTTTTT

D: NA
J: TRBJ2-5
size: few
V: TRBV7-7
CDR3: CASSPRGGGVPNQETQYF
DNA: TGTGCCAGCAGCCCTAGGGGTGGGGGCGTCCCCAATCAAGAGACCCAGTACTTC

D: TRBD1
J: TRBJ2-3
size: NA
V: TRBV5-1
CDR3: CASSTGQGGDTQYF
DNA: TGCGCCAGCAGCACGGGACAGGGGGGAGATACGCAGTATTTT

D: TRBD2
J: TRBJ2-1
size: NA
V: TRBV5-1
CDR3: CASTPLAGSSYNEQFF
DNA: TGCGCCAGCACCCCTCTAGCGGGGAGCTCCTACAATGAGCAGTTCTTC

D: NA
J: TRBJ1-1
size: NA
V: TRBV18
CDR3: CASSPLPVDMNTEAFF
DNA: TGTGCCAGCTCACCGCTACCGGTGGACATGAACACTGAAGCTTTCTTT

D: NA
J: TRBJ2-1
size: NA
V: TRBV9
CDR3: CASAPLGGLGPEQFF
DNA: TGTGCCAGCGCCCCCCTGGGGGGGCTAGGACCTGAGCAGTTCTTC

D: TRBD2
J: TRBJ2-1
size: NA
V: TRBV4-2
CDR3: CASSQDLTSGGAGEQFF
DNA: TGTGCCAGCAGCCAAGATCTAACTAGCGGGGGGGCCGGGGAGCAGTTCTTC

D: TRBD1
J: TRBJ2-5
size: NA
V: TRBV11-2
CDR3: CASSLGRGLKETQYF
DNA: TGTGCCAGCAGCTTAGGAAGGGGGCTAAAAGAGACCCAGTACTTC

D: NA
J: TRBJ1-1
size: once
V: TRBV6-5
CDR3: CASTGQTMNTEAFF
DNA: TGTGCCAGCACTGGACAGACAATGAACACTGAAGCTTTCTTT

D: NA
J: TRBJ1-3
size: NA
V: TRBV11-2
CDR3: CASSLFPDIYF
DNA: TGTGCCAGCAGCTTATTCCCAGACATCTATTTT

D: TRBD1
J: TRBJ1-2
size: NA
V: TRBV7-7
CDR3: CASSSDRDRANYGYTF
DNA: TGTGCCAGCAGCTCAGACAGGGACAGGGCAAACTATGGCTACACCTTC

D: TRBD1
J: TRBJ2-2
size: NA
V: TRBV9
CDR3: CASSATGGTGELFF
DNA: TGTGCCAGCAGCGCGACAGGGGGCACCGGGGAGCTGTTTTTT

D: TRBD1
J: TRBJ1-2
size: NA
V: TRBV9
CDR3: CASSVYPRTGFNYGYTF
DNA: TGTGCCAGCAGCGTATACCCGAGGACAGGATTTAACTATGGCTACACCTTC

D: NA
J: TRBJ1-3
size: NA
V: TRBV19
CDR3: CASSISRRPGNTIYF
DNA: TGTGCCAGTAGTATCTCTAGAAGACCTGGAAACACCATATATTTT

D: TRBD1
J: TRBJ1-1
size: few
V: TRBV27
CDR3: CASSSTGTADTEAFF
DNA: TGTGCCAGCAGTTCCACCGGGACAGCTGACACTGAAGCTTTCTTT

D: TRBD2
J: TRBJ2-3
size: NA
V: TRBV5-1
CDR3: CASSLETSGGTDTQYF
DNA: TGCGCCAGCAGCTTGGAGACTAGCGGGGGCACAGATACGCAGTATTTT

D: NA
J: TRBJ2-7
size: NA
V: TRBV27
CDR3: CASSPWGYLNPYEQYF
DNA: TGTGCCAGCAGTCCCTGGGGCTACTTGAACCCCTACGAGCAGTACTTC

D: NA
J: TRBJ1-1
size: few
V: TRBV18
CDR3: CASSPRGGDTEAFF
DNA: TGTGCCAGCTCACCAAGGGGAGGTGACACTGAAGCTTTCTTT

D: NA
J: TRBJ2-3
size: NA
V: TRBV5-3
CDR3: CARSLGLPGSTDTQYF
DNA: TGTGCCAGAAGCTTGGGACTCCCGGGGAGCACAGATACGCAGTATTTT

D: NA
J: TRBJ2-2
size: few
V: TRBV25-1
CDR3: CASSEVQDWNTGELFF
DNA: TGTGCCAGCAGTGAAGTCCAGGACTGGAACACCGGGGAGCTGTTTTTT

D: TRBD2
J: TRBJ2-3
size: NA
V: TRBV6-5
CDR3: CASSYSGLAITDTQYF
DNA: TGTGCCAGCAGTTACTCAGGACTAGCCATCACAGATACGCAGTATTTT

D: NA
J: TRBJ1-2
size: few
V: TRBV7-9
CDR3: CASSLAEGGPYGYTF
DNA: TGTGCCAGCAGCTTAGCGGAGGGTGGCCCATATGGCTACACCTTC

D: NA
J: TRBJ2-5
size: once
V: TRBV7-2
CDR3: CASSYDRQETQYF
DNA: TGTGCCAGCAGCTACGACAGACAAGAGACCCAGTACTTC

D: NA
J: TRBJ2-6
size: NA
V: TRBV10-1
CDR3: CASSGGGGSGEANVLTF
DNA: TGCGCCAGCAGTGGTGGAGGGGGCTCGGGGGAGGCCAACGTCCTGACTTTC

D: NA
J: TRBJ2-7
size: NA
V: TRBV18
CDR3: CASSPNEPYEQYF
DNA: TGTGCCAGCTCACCTAATGAGCCTTACGAGCAGTACTTC

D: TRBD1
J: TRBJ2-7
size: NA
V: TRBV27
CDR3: CASSFGQANEQYF
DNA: TGTGCCAGCAGTTTTGGACAGGCAAACGAGCAGTACTTC

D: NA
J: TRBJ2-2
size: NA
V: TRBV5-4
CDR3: CASSLVGGAGELFF
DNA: TGTGCCAGCAGCTTGGTCGGCGGGGCCGGGGAGCTGTTTTTT

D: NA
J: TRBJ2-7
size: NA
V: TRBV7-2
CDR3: CASSPWSTDEQYF
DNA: TGTGCCAGCAGCCCTTGGAGTACCGACGAGCAGTACTTC

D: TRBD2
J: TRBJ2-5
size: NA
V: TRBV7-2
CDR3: CASSDSGGETQYF
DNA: TGTGCCAGCAGCGATAGCGGGGGGGAGACCCAGTACTTC

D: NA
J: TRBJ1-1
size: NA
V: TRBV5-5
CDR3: CASSAGRMNTEAFF
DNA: TGTGCCAGCAGCGCGGGACGGATGAACACTGAAGCTTTCTTT

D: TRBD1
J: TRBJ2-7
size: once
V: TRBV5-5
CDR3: CASSLAPTGGEPYEQYF
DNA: TGTGCCAGCAGCTTGGCCCCGACAGGGGGCGAACCCTACGAGCAGTACTTC

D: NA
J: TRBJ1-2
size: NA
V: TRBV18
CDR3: CASSSSSSGYTF
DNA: TGTGCCAGCTCAAGTAGTTCGAGTGGCTACACCTTC

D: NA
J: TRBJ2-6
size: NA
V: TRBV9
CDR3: CASTGLPANVLTF
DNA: TGTGCCAGCACAGGACTCCCCGCCAACGTCCTGACTTTC

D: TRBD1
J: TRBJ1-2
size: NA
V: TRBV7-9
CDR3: CASSSGQGLYGYTF
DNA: TGTGCCAGCAGCTCCGGACAGGGGCTCTATGGCTACACCTTC

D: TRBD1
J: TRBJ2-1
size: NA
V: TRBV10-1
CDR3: CASSENIPGQDFYNEQFF
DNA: TGCGCCAGCAGCGAAAATATCCCGGGACAGGATTTTTACAATGAGCAGTTCTTC

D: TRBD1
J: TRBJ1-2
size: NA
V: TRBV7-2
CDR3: CASSLRQGSTHGYTF
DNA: TGTGCCAGCAGCTTACGACAGGGAAGTACCCATGGCTACACCTTC

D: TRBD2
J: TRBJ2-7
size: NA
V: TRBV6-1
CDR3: CASSGLAGLSYEQYF
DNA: TGTGCCAGCAGTGGGCTAGCGGGTCTCTCCTACGAGCAGTACTTC

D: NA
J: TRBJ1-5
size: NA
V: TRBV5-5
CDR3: CASSTSGYNQPQHF
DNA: TGTGCCAGCAGCACGAGCGGGTACAATCAGCCCCAGCATTTT

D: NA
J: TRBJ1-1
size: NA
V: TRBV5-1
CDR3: CASSLGAGRDGFF
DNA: TGCGCCAGCAGCTTGGGAGCGGGCAGGGACGGTTTCTTT